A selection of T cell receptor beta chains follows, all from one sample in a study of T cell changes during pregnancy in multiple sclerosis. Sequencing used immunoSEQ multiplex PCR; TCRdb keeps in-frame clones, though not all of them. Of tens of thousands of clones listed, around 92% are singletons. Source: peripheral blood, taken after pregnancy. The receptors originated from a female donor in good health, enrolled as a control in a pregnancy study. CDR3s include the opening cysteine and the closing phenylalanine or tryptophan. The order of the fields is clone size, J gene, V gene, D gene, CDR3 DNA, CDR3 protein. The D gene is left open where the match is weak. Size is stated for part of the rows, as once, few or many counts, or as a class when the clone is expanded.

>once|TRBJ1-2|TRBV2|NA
TGTGCCAGCAGGAGCGGGGTCTATGGCTACACCTTC
CASRSGVYGYTF
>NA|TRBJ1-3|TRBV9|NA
TGTGCCAGCAGCGTTACCGGACAGACCTCTGGAAACACCATATATTTT
CASSVTGQTSGNTIYF
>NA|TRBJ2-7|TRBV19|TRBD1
TGTGCCAGTAGTATCCAAACAGGGGGCTACGAGCAGTACTTC
CASSIQTGGYEQYF
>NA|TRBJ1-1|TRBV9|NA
TGTGCCAGCAGCGTAGCTTCAGGAACCTACACTGAAGCTTTCTTT
CASSVASGTYTEAFF
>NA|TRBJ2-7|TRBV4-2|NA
TGTGCCAGCAGCCAAGTCCCCTCGACAGAAGGGAGGCTCTACGAGCAGTACTTC
CASSQVPSTEGRLYEQYF
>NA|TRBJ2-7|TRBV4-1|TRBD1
TGCGCCAGCAGCCAAGGACAGGGGACCTACGAGCAGTACTTC
CASSQGQGTYEQYF
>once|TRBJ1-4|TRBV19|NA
TGTGCCAGTAGTTTCCCCTCGGGGAATGAAAAACTGTTTTTT
CASSFPSGNEKLFF
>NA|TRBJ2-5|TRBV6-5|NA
TGTGCCAGCAGTTACACCGGAGCTGGAGAGACCCAGTACTTC
CASSYTGAGETQYF
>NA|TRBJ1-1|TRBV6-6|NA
TGTGCCAGCCGGTTAAACACTGAAGCTTTCTTT
CASRLNTEAFF
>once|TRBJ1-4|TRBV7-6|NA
TGTGCCAGCAGCTTGGCGGGCGGGAATGAAAAACTGTTTTTT
CASSLAGGNEKLFF
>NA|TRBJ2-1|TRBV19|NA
TGTGCCAGTACGGGGGTCCTATCCTACAATGAGCAGTTCTTC
CASTGVLSYNEQFF
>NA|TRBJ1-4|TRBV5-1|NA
TGCGCCAGCAGCTTGGGGCAGGGAAATGAAAAACTGTTTTTT
CASSLGQGNEKLFF
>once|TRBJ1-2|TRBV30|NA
TGTGCCTGGAGTGTGCAGGGAAAGTTAGGAGGCTACACCTTC
CAWSVQGKLGGYTF
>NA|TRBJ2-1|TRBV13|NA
TGTGCCAGCAGCGAAAGGGGATTCATGAATGAGCAGTTCTTC
CASSERGFMNEQFF
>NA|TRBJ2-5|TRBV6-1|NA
TGTGCCATATGGGGGCCGCTCCAAGAGACCCAGTACTTC
CAIWGPLQETQYF
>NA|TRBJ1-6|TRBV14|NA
TGTGCCAGCAGCCAACTAGTAACAGGGTCACCCCTCCACTTT
CASSQLVTGSPLHF
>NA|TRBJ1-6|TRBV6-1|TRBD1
TGTGCCAGCAGTGGAAGGCAGGGGGAAAATTCACCCCTCCACTTT
CASSGRQGENSPLHF
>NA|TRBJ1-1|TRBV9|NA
TGTGCCAGCAGCGTAGGGTCCGGGTTGAACACTGAAGCTTTCTTT
CASSVGSGLNTEAFF
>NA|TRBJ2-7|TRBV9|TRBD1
TGTGCCAGCAGCGAATCCGGGACAGGGGTGAACGAGCAGTACTTC
CASSESGTGVNEQYF
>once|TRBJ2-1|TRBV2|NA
TGTGCCAGCCTCTTTACTCCAGGATTAGAGCAGTTCTTC
CASLFTPGLEQFF
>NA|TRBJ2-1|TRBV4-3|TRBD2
TGCGCCAGCAGCCCCCGGACTAGCTACAATGAGCAGTTCTTC
CASSPRTSYNEQFF
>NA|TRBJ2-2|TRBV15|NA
TGTACCACGAGGGAGAACACCGGGGAGCTGTTTTTT
CTTRENTGELFF
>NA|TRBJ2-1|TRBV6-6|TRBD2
TGTGCCAGCTCCACCGCGGGGGGATACAATGAGCAGTTCTTC
CASSTAGGYNEQFF
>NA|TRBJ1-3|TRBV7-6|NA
TGTGCCAGCAGCCCCCTTAGCAACCATGGATCCCACTCTGGAAACACCATATATTTT
CASSPLSNHGSHSGNTIYF